This entry is about one T cell receptor beta chain. This record comes from a study of glioma-infiltrating T cells after dendritic cell vaccination. Study summary: Glioblastoma patients came from Phase I and II dendritic cell vaccination trials.

Data came from immunoSEQ multiplex PCR; TCRdb stores just in-frame clones and leaves some out. The sample contains 80,000 to 95,000 clones, under 90% of which appear only once. The CDR3 contains 16 residues. Trimming removed 0 bases from V and 2 bases from J; junction bases left unmatched: 6. The germline V gene has CDR1 SGHVS and CDR2 FNYEAQ. V usage is TRBV7-6 and J usage is TRBJ2-7; 8 bases line up with TRBD1. Source: blood, taken before dendritic cell vaccination. The clonotype originates from a human donor with glioblastoma. The CDR3 spells CASSLAGTGLAYEQYF. The CDR3 DNA is TGTGCCAGCAGCTTAGCGGGGACAGGCCTAGCCTACGAGCAGTACTTC.